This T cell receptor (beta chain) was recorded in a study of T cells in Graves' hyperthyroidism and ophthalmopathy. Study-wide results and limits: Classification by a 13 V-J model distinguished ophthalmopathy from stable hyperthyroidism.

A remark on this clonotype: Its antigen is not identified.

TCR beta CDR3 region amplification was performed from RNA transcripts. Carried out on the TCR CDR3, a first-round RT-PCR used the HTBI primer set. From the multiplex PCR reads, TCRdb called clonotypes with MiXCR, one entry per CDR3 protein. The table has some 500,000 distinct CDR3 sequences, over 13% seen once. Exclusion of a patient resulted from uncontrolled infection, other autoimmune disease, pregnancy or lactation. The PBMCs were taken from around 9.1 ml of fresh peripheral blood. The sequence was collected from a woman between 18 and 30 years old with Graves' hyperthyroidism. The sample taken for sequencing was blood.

The CDR3 region is CASSQLGPVTDTQYF. The DNA for the CDR3 is TGTGCCAGCAGCCAACTTGGGCCAGTCACAGATACGCAGTATTTT. This chain connects TRBV5-6 to TRBJ2-3; D is unclear. The CDR3 extends over 15 amino acids. CDR1 and CDR2 (germline): SGHDT, YYEEEE. V was cut by 4 bases and J by 2 bases, with 14 bases left in between.